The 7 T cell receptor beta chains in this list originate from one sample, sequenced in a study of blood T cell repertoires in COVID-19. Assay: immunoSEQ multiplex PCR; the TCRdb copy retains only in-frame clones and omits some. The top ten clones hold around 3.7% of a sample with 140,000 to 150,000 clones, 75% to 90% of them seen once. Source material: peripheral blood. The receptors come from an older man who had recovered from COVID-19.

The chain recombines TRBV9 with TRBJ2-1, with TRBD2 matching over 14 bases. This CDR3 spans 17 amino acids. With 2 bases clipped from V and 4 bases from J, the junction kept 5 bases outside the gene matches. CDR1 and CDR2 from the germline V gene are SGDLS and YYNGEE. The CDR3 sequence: CASSVGLAGGKYNEQFF. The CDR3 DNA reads TGTGCCAGCAGCGTCGGACTAGCGGGAGGAAAATACAATGAGCAGTTCTTC.

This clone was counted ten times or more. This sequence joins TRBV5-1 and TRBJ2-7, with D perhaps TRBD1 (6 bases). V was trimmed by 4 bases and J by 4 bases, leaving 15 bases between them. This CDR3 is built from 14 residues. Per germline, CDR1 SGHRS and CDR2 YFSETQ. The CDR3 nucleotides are TGCGCCAGCAGCGTGACACCACAGGGTTACGAGCAGTACTTC. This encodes CASSVTPQGYEQYF.

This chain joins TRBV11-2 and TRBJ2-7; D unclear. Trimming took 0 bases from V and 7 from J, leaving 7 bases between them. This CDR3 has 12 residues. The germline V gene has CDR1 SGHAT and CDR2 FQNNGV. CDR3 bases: TGTGCCAGCAGCTTAGATTTTCCTGAGCAGTACTTC. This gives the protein CASSLDFPEQYF.

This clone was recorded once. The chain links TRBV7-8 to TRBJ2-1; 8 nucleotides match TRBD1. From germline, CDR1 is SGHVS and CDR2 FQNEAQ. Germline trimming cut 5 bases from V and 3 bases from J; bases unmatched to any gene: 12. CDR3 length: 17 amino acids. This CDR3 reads CASSTPRDRSYYNEQFF. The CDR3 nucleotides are TGTGCCAGCAGCACGCCACGGGACAGGTCTTACTACAATGAGCAGTTCTTC.

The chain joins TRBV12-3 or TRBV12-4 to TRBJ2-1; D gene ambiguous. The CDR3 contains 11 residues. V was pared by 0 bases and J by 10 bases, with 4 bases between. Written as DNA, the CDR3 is TGTGCCAGCAGTTTAGCCGAGGAGCAGTTCTTC. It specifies CASSLAEEQFF.

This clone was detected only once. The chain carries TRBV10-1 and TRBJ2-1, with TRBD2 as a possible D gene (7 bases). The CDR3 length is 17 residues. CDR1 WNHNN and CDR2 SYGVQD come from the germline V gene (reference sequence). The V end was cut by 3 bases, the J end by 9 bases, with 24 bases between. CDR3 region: CASSEPPGLGGLGEQFF. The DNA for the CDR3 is TGCGCCAGCAGTGAACCACCGGGACTCGGGGGGCTAGGTGAGCAGTTCTTC.

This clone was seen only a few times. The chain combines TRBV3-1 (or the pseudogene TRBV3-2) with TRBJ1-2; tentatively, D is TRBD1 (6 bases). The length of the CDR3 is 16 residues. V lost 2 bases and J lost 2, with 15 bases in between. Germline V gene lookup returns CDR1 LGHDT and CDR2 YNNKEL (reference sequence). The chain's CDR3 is CASSQRVGGGNYGYTF. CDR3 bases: TGTGCCAGCAGCCAAAGGGTCGGGGGGGGCAACTATGGCTACACCTTC.